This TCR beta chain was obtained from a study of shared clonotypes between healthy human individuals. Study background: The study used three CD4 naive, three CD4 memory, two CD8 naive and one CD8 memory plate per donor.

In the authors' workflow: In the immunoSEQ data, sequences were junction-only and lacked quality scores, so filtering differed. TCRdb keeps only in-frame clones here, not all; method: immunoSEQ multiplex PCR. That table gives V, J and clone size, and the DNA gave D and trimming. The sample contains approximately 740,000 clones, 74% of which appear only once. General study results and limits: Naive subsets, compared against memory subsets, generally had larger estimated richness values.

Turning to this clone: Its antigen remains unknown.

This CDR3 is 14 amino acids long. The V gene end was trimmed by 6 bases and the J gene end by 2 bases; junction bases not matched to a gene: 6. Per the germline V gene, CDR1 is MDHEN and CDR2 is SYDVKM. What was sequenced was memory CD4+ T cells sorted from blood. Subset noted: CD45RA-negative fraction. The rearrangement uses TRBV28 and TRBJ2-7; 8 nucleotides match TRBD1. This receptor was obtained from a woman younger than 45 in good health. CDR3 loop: CASRTRGQTYEQYF. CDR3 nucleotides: TGTGCCAGCAGAACCAGGGGGCAGACCTACGAGCAGTACTTC.